This TCR beta chain comes out of a study of shared clonotypes between healthy human individuals. Regarding this clone: The target antigen is unknown.

Several immunoSEQ plates held equal portions of the genomic DNA taken from each subset. TCRdb's copy holds only in-frame clones and misses some; the assay was immunoSEQ multiplex PCR. The sample has approximately 2,300,000 clones, 80% to 95% seen once. Whole-study findings and limits: Among donors, clonotype sharing was expected to be affected by sequencing depth.

V shed 5 bases and J 6 bases; nucleotides not matched to a gene: 13. The germline gives CDR1 SEHNR, CDR2 FQNEAQ (reference sequence). CDR3 length: 15 amino acids. The specimen sequenced was naive CD4+ T cells from PBMCs. As to subset: CD45RA+ positively selected. This rearrangement joins TRBV7-9 to TRBJ2-7; 7 bases are a match to TRBD1. The source is a man aged 18 to 30 in good health. Some clones in this sample may be carry-over from other donors' samples. The CDR3 bases are TGTGCCAGCAGCCCCAGGGGGACCCCGGGTGGCGAGCAGTACTTC. Protein: CASSPRGTPGGEQYF.